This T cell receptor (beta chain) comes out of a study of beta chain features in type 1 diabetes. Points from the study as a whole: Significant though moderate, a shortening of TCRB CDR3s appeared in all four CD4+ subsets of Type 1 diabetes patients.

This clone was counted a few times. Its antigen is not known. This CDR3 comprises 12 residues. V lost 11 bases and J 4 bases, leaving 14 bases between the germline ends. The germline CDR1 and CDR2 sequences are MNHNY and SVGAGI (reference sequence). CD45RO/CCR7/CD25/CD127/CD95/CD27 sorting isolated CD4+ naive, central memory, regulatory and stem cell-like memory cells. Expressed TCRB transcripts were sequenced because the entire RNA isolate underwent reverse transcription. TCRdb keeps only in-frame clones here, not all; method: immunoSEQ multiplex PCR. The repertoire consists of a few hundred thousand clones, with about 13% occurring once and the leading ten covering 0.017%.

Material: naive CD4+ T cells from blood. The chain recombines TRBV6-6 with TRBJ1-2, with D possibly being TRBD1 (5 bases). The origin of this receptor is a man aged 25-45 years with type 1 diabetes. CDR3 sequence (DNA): TGTGCCGGGGGGGATGCCGGCTATGGCTACACCTTC. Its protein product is CAGGDAGYGYTF.